The clone carrying this TCR beta chain was counted between two and nine times. Antigen: not known. The same CDR3 arises from other DNA sequences in this sample as well. This entry is derived from a study of cytomegalovirus exposure and HLA in healthy donors. Study context: HLA-typed donors contributed 65 million to 95 million unique TCRs, which were held in an early data release. Study findings and constraints: When presence/absence was analysed, sequencing depth was taken to be roughly uniform across donors. Sequencing likely produced, as an artifact, a cluster of highly shared sequence variants. Most of the TCR beta V segments (in an earlier analysis) were productive either about 87% or about 30% of the time.

With 1 base clipped from V and 2 bases from J, the junction kept 0 bases outside the gene matches. The CDR3 runs 15 residues. Per germline, CDR1 LNHDA and CDR2 SQIVND (reference sequence). PCR was performed using 60 Vbeta and 13 Jbeta primers. The assay was immunoSEQ multiplex PCR, and TCRdb's table has in-frame clones only and misses some. The sample yields 95,000 to 120,000 clones, about 77% seen once. The chain is built from TRBV19 and TRBJ1-5; 9 bases align to TRBD1. This clonotype was obtained from a woman aged 30 to 39 in good health and CMV-seropositive. Sequenced input: PBMCs. The CDR3 bases are TGTGCCAGTAGTATAGGGACAGGGGGCAATCAGCCCCAGCATTTT. Encoded protein: CASSIGTGGNQPQHF.